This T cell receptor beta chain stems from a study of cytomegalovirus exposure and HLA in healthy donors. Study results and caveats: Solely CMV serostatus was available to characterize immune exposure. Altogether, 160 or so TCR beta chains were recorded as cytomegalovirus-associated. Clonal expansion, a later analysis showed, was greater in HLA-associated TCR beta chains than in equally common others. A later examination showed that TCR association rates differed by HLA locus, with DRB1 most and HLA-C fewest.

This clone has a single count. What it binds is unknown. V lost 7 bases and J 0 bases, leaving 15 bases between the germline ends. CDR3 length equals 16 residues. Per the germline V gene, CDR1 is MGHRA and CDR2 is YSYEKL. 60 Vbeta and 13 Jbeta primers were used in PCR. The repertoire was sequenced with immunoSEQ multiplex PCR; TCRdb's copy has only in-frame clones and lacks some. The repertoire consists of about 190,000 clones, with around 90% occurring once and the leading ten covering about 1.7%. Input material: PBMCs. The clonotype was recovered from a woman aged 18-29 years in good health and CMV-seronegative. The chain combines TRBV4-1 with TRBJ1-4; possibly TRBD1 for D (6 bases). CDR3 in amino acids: CASKQQGLATNEKLFF. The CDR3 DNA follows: TGCGCCAGCAAGCAACAGGGCCTCGCAACTAATGAAAAACTGTTTTTT.